These 11 T cell receptor beta chains came from one sample sequenced in a study of CD8 T cells in ankylosing spondylitis. TCRdb processed the 5' RACE reads anew with MiXCR; each CDR3 protein has one entry. Here the sample spans 40,000 to 50,000 distinct CDR3 sequences, less than 3.5% being singletons. Sequenced: blood, either unsorted or a sorted T cell fraction (not recorded which). The receptors originated from a male donor with ankylosing spondylitis or in good health (not recorded which).

This clonotype was detected ten times or more. The chain is built from TRBV9 and TRBJ1-2; tentative D call: TRBD1 (5 bases). CDR3 length: 14 amino acids. V was pared by 4 bases and J by 6 bases, with 16 bases between. CDR1 is SGDLS, CDR2 YYNGEE, per germline. Here the CDR3 reads CASSRDGRADGYTF. CDR3 DNA sequence: TGTGCCAGCAGCCGGGACGGGAGAGCAGATGGCTACACCTTC. The full variable domain, completed using reference TRBV9 and TRBJ1-2, is DSGVTQTPKHLITATGQRVTLRCSPRSGDLSVYWYQQSLDQGLQFLIQYYNGEERAKGNILERFSAQQFPDLHSELNLSSLELGDSALYFCASSRDGRADGYTFGSGTRLTVV.

This clonotype was recorded many times. V usage is TRBV9 and J usage is TRBJ2-2, with D possibly TRBD1 on 6 matching bases. V lost 6 bases and J lost 2, with 17 bases in between. CDR1 SGDLS and CDR2 YYNGEE come from the germline V gene. This CDR3 has 16 amino acids. In DNA form, the CDR3 reads TGTGCCAGCACCGGATTCGACAGGCTAAACACCGGGGAGCTGTTTTTT. As protein: CASTGFDRLNTGELFF.

This clonotype was recorded many times. The J gene is TRBJ2-1, the V gene TRBV9; 9 nucleotides agree with TRBD1. V was pared by 3 bases and J by 4 bases, with 5 bases of the junction left unmatched. CDR1 and CDR2 (germline): SGDLS, YYNGEE. The CDR3 has 15 amino acids. The CDR3 sequence is CASSATGTGYNEQFF. The CDR3 region has the DNA TGTGCCAGCAGCGCCACCGGGACAGGGTACAATGAGCAGTTCTTC.

This clonotype showed up many times. The chain uses TRBV9 and TRBJ2-1; D is undetermined. The CDR3 is made up of 13 amino acids. The germline CDR1 and CDR2 sequences are SGDLS and YYNGEE. The ends were cut back, 1 base at V and 3 bases at J, with 5 bases in the middle. CDR3 in amino acids: CASSVTGYNEQFF. CDR3 bases: TGTGCCAGCAGCGTAACGGGCTACAATGAGCAGTTCTTC.

This sequence joins TRBV9 and TRBJ2-1; no firm D call. CDR1 and CDR2 (germline): SGDLS, YYNGEE. This CDR3 comprises 13 residues. V dropped 4 bases and J dropped 0 bases, with 5 bases sitting between them. CDR3: CASSPYSYNEQFF. CDR3 nucleotides: TGTGCCAGCAGCCCATACTCCTACAATGAGCAGTTCTTC.

This clonotype was seen many times. J is TRBJ2-6 and V is TRBV9; the D is unclear. Between the trimmed V and J ends, which lost 0 bases and 0 bases, there was a span of 16 bases. The CDR3 runs to 19 residues. Germline V gives CDR1 SGDLS, CDR2 YYNGEE. Here the CDR3 DNA reads TGTGCCAGCAGCGTAGTCCCGGCAGCTCTAGACTCTGGGGCCAACGTCCTGACTTTC. It is translated as CASSVVPAALDSGANVLTF.

This clonotype was picked up many times. V gene TRBV9 combines with J gene TRBJ2-1; D tentatively reads TRBD1 or TRBD2 (5 bases each). V lost 3 bases and J lost 0, with 10 bases in between. The CDR3 has 15 residues. CDR1 SGDLS and CDR2 YYNGEE come from the germline V gene. The CDR3 DNA follows: TGTGCCAGCAGCGGGCTGGGGGACTCCTACAATGAGCAGTTCTTC. It is translated as CASSGLGDSYNEQFF.

This clonotype was seen ten or more times. The CDR3 here is CASSVDEYTETYEQYF. CDR3 coding DNA: TGTGCCAGCAGCGTAGACGAGTACACCGAAACCTACGAGCAGTACTTC. The rearrangement joins TRBV9 to TRBJ2-7; D ambiguous. V was cut by 0 bases and J by 2 bases, with 15 bases left in between. Germline V gives CDR1 SGDLS, CDR2 YYNGEE. The CDR3 extends over 16 amino acids.

This clonotype was counted many times. V gene TRBV9 combines with J gene TRBJ2-3; D gene uncertain. Per the germline V gene, CDR1 is SGDLS and CDR2 is YYNGEE. The length of the CDR3 is 14 residues. V shed 4 bases and J shed 1 base, with 10 bases lying between them. CDR3 in amino acids: CASSRRSGTDTQYF. CDR3 coding DNA: TGTGCCAGCAGCCGCCGAAGTGGCACAGATACGCAGTATTTT.

The V and J genes are TRBV9 and TRBJ2-2; D may be TRBD1 or TRBD2 (6 bases each). Trimming cost V 0 bases and J 6 bases, with 15 bases left between them. Per germline, CDR1 SGDLS and CDR2 YYNGEE. The length of the CDR3 is 16 residues. The CDR3 DNA follows: TGTGCCAGCAGCGTAGCTACGGGGGCAGGGGCCGGGGAGCTGTTTTTT. It encodes CASSVATGAGAGELFF.

This clonotype appeared many times. This chain uses TRBV21-1 with TRBJ2-5; the D call of TRBD1 is as the table states it, not checked on the DNA. TRBV21-1 is an annotated pseudogene. The CDR3 loop spans 15 amino acids. In nucleotides, the CDR3 is TGTGCCAGCAGCAAAGGGGGACACCTACAAGAGACCCAGTACTTC. Translating it yields CASSKGGHLQETQYF.